This T cell receptor beta chain was documented in a study of response to subunit inactivated influenza vaccine (dated by TCRdb to 2016 to 2019). As for the study more broadly: Deep quantitative profiling of the T cell receptor repertoire was used in the study to follow responses to a trivalent subunit inactivated influenza vaccine.

CDR1 and CDR2, per the germline V gene, are SGHDT and YYEEEE. The CDR3 totals 15 residues, both ends included. In this sample, this clonotype turned up a few times. What antigen it recognizes has not been identified. This is likely a read error, given that the CDR3 carries no conserved phenylalanine or tryptophan at its end. Because the CDR3's place on the DNA is in doubt, the DNA is left out and the CDR3 is given as listed by TCRdb. What the authors observed across the whole study: According to the authors, only a limited number of new T cells may be recruited by each seasonal influenza vaccination.

The library was produced with RT-PCR. The sequencer was an Illumina HiSeq 2500. Through fastp at Q25 and MiXCR, TCRdb rebuilt clones from the public reads, retaining in-frame beta chains. Each CDR3 protein gets just one entry, which takes the most common genes and DNA from the rows behind it. In all, the sample holds roughly 650,000 distinct CDR3 sequences, and around 13% of those were seen once. Less than 9% of the sample is in the top ten clones. This receptor was obtained from a man between 50 and 59 years old who received an inactivated influenza vaccine. Donor details come from another sample of the same person, matched by shared clones. The sample was PBMCs from blood, taken 14 to 15 days before vaccination. This receptor chain uses TRBV5-6 and TRBJ2-3. CDR3 region: CASSFGGNERPHEWT.